This entry features one TCR beta chain sequence. The antigen is undetermined. J gave up 2 bases and V 6 bases, and 7 bases lay outside the gene matches. The CDR3 spans 15 residues. The V gene's germline CDR1 is LGHNT and CDR2 FRNRAP. This record belongs to a study of T cell responses to AZD1222 COVID-19 vaccine. TCRdb's copy holds only in-frame clones and misses some; the assay was immunoSEQ multiplex PCR. The sample records 100,000 to 150,000 clones, around 90% being singletons. Whole-study findings and limits: There were repertoire samples only from the period after the peak T cell response. Spike as a whole was targeted by vaccine-associated CD4 TCRs, dominant at 160-218 and 743-854. At study baseline, merely five or six AZD1222 recipients were seropositive.

This clonotype was sampled from an adult who received the AZD1222 COVID-19 vaccine. The V gene is TRBV12-5, the J gene TRBJ2-5; 9 nucleotides align to TRBD1. Here the sequenced sample was peripheral blood, taken 28 days after the second AZD1222 dose. For the CDR3, the DNA is TGTGCTAGTGGGCCGGGACAGGGAAGGCAAGAGACCCAGTACTTC. It encodes CASGPGQGRQETQYF.